The T cell receptor beta chain described here comes from a study of cytomegalovirus exposure and HLA in healthy donors. With 60 Vbeta and 13 Jbeta primers, the PCR was carried out. Assay used: immunoSEQ multiplex PCR; TCRdb lists only in-frame clones, some missing. The sample comprises approximately 150,000 clones, about 80% of which are singletons, and roughly 9.7% rests with the top ten. The donors were healthy bone marrow donors. This TCR came from a man aged 18-30 years in good health and CMV-seropositive. The sequenced sample consisted of PBMCs.

The CDR3 reads CASSPLTVILGNQPQHF. The CDR3 bases are TGTGCCAGCAGTCCTCTGACAGTGATCCTCGGCAATCAGCCCCAGCATTTT. This chain uses TRBV28 with TRBJ1-5; D perhaps matches TRBD1 (5 bases). V lost 5 bases and J 2 bases, leaving 19 bases between the germline ends. Germline values: CDR1 MDHEN, CDR2 SYDVKM. The CDR3 is made up of 17 amino acids. The complete variable domain, with remaining parts taken from reference TRBV28 and TRBJ1-5, reads DVKVTQSSRYLVKRTGEKVFLECVQDMDHENMFWYRQDPGLGLRLIYFSYDVKMKEKGDIPEGYSVSREKKERFSLILESASTNQTSMYLCASSPLTVILGNQPQHFGDGTRLSIL.